This T cell receptor beta chain was captured by sequencing in a study of T cell clones after liver transplantation. Looking at the study overall: Post-transplant blood was tracked for graft-donor-reactive T cell clones identified in a pre-transplant mixed lymphocyte reaction. General study points: Rather than being deleted, graft donor-reactive T cells may have moved into the graft. Donor-reactive sequences fell more than third party-reactive ones, suggesting partial deletion.

Some clones are missing from TCRdb's copy, which holds only in-frame ones; the method was immunoSEQ multiplex PCR. The table records over 60,000 clones, 80% of them present only once. The V gene end was trimmed by 6 bases and the J gene end by 5 bases; junction bases not matched to a gene: 6. The CDR3 totals 15 residues. In germline, CDR1 is MNHNS, CDR2 SASEGT. Remarks on this clone: Its antigen is still unknown.

The TCR comes from a human donor who received a liver transplant. The chain employs TRBV6-1 and TRBJ2-1; 11 positions match TRBD2. The source was CD4+ T cells from blood, collected before liver transplant. For the CDR3, the DNA is TGTGCCAGCAGCCTTAGCGGGAGGGCTAACAATGAGCAGTTCTTC. Translated: CASSLSGRANNEQFF.